Below are 2 T cell receptor beta chains sequenced from a single sample in a study of cytomegalovirus exposure and HLA in healthy donors. Primers included in the PCR were 60 Vbeta and 13 Jbeta primers. Assay: immunoSEQ multiplex PCR; the TCRdb copy retains only in-frame clones and omits some. The repertoire has about 130,000 clones, around two thirds of them found once; the top ten carry about 3.1%. Source material: PBMCs. All receptors derive from a human donor in good health.

This rearrangement joins TRBV6-1 to TRBJ1-1; 9 nucleotides align to TRBD1. V lost 6 bases to trimming and J lost 1 base; unmatched junction nucleotides: 6. The CDR3 runs to 15 residues. The germline gives CDR1 MNHNS, CDR2 SASEGT. The CDR3 region has the DNA TGTGCCAGCAGGCAAGGACAGGGGAGGAACACTGAAGCTTTCTTT. It specifies CASRQGQGRNTEAFF.

This clone was recorded once. The V call is TRBV13, the J call TRBJ2-1; possibly TRBD1 for D (5 bases). Per germline, CDR1 PRHDT and CDR2 FYEKMQ (reference sequence). CDR3 length: 16 residues. The V gene lost 1 base and the J gene lost 2 bases, with 12 bases spanning the gap. As DNA, the CDR3 is TGTGCCAGCAGCTTAGAATCAGGGCGTCCCTACAATGAGCAGTTCTTC. Its protein product is CASSLESGRPYNEQFF.